These 11 T cell receptor beta chains were all obtained from the same sample, sequenced in a study of T cells after yellow fever vaccination. In TCRdb, the 5' RACE reads were re-called with MiXCR into one record per CDR3 protein. This table has a few hundred thousand distinct CDR3 sequences, 6.2% appearing once. Sequencing was performed on PBMCs, taken 5 days after the yellow fever booster vaccination. The receptors were sampled from a young man who received the YFV17D yellow fever vaccine.

This clonotype was recorded many times. The gene calls are TRBV12-3 or TRBV12-4 and TRBJ2-2; 9 bases map to TRBD2. V trimming: 4 bases; J trimming: 7 bases; junction bases outside the gene matches: 10. This CDR3 spans 16 amino acids. CDR3 protein: CASSSLAGALNGELFF. The CDR3 DNA follows: TGTGCCAGCAGTTCCTTAGCGGGAGCACTCAACGGGGAGCTGTTTTTT.

There are many counts of this clonotype. The chain combines TRBV3-1 with TRBJ2-5; either TRBD1 or TRBD2 may fit D (6 bases each). V dropped 3 bases and J dropped 5 bases, with 16 bases sitting between them. CDR3 length: 15 residues. Germline CDR1 reads LGHDT; CDR2 reads YNNKEL (reference sequence). The CDR3 nucleotides read TGTGCCAGCAGCCAGCGAGGGGGGCTCGGGGAGACCCAGTACTTC. Translating it yields CASSQRGGLGETQYF.

The chain employs TRBV27 and TRBJ2-7; TRBD2 matches 10 bases. Germline CDR1 is MNHEY and CDR2 is SMNVEV (reference sequence). Trimming took 3 bases from V and 5 from J; bases not matched to a gene: 10. This CDR3 is 16 amino acids long. The DNA of the CDR3 is TGTGCCAGCAGTTTGTTATTAACGGGACTAGCGCACGAGCAGTACTTC. Protein sequence: CASSLLLTGLAHEQYF.

The chain uses TRBV6-1 and TRBJ2-3; D ambiguous. The CDR3 sequence is 14 residues long. CDR1 is MNHNS and CDR2 is SASEGT in the germline V gene. V lost 6 bases and J lost 5, with 15 bases in between. The CDR3 sequence is CASSPTNLGDTQYF. In DNA form, the CDR3 reads TGTGCCAGCAGCCCAACCAACCTGGGAGATACGCAGTATTTT.

This clonotype was seen ten or more times. This rearrangement joins TRBV25-1 to TRBJ2-7; D possibly corresponds to TRBD2 (6 bases). The V gene's germline CDR1 is MGHDK and CDR2 SYGVNS. The CDR3 runs to 12 residues. V was shortened by 5 bases and J by 3 bases, with 8 bases between the two germline ends. CDR3: CASSPTSYEQYF. CDR3 nucleotides: TGTGCCAGCAGTCCGACTAGCTACGAGCAGTACTTC.

The chain employs TRBV19 and TRBJ1-3; D might be TRBD1 (5 bases). Germline V lookup: CDR1 LNHDA, CDR2 SQIVND (reference sequence). The CDR3 is made up of 15 amino acids. V lost 6 bases to trimming and J lost 0 bases, with 12 bases between them. The CDR3 region has the DNA TGTGCCAGTAGCCTGGGACTCAACTCTGGAAACACCATATATTTT. This gives the protein CASSLGLNSGNTIYF.

Only a few counts were recorded for this clonotype. This rearrangement joins TRBV5-4 to TRBJ2-7; 8 nucleotides line up with TRBD2. Germline CDR1 reads SGHNT; CDR2 reads YYREEE (reference sequence). The ends lost 4 bases at V and 1 base at J; junction bases unmatched: 7. The CDR3 runs 15 residues. The CDR3 here is CASSGGSGTSYEQYF. Written as DNA, the CDR3 is TGTGCCAGCAGCGGGGGTAGCGGGACGTCCTACGAGCAGTACTTC.

This clonotype showed up many times. CDR3 in amino acids: CASSPLSPTGELFF. The CDR3 bases are TGTGCCAGCTCACCCTTGAGTCCCACCGGGGAGCTGTTTTTT. The rearrangement uses TRBV18 and TRBJ2-2; D unresolved. Germline lookup yields CDR1 KGHSH and CDR2 LQKENI. Trimming took off 3 bases at V and 4 bases at J, with 9 bases between the two ends. The CDR3 totals 14 residues.

The chain recombines TRBV20-1 with TRBJ2-7; D unresolved. Germline lookup yields CDR1 DFQATT and CDR2 SNEGSKA (reference sequence). V lost 4 bases to trimming and J lost 0 bases, with 10 bases between them. The CDR3 has 13 amino acids. The CDR3 reads CSAIGGNSYEQYF. CDR3 in DNA: TGCAGTGCTATAGGTGGGAACTCCTACGAGCAGTACTTC.

As to this clonotype: One junction end does not reproduce the germline sequence, and a read error may be involved. V usage is TRBV12-3 or TRBV12-4 and J usage is TRBJ2-2; 11 positions agree with TRBD2. This CDR3 has 18 residues. The CDR3 DNA is TGTACCAGCAGTTTGTTCGGAGTGCCTAGCGGGAGGTCCGGGGAGCTGTTTTTT. This encodes CTSSLFGVPSGRSGELFF.

Remarks on this clonotype: One end of the junction is discordant with germline, which a read error may explain. V usage is TRBV20-1 and J usage is TRBJ2-5; 9 nucleotides agree with TRBD2. CDR1 and CDR2 from the germline V gene are DFQATT and SNEGSKA (reference sequence). The CDR3 spans 16 residues. CDR3 sequence: CCARDLRLAGRETQYF. The DNA of the CDR3 is TGCTGTGCTAGAGATCTGAGGCTAGCGGGACGAGAGACCCAGTACTTC.